The 29 T cell receptor beta chains in this list originate from one sample, sequenced in a study of blood T cells in healthy people across ages. Together with a sample-barcoded 5' primer, a J-beta primer mix was included in a second PCR lasting 7 to 11 cycles. MiXCR, applied by TCRdb to the 5' RACE reads, yields one record per CDR3 protein. Found here are about 1.4 million distinct CDR3 sequences, 45% to 70% of them singletons; the top ten hold about 6.3%. Input material: blood. The receptors come from a man aged 18 to 29 in good health.

This clonotype came up a few times. This rearrangement joins TRBV6-6 to TRBJ2-5; D gene ambiguous. Between the trimmed V and J ends, which lost 0 bases and 2 bases, there was a span of 7 bases. From germline, CDR1 is MNHNY and CDR2 SVGAGI (reference sequence). The CDR3 loop spans 14 amino acids. The CDR3 sequence is CASSYSGGQETQYF. The CDR3 DNA sequence: TGTGCCAGCAGTTACTCGGGCGGACAAGAGACCCAGTACTTC.

By its share, this clonotype is medium-sized. V is TRBV6-5 and J is TRBJ2-7; perhaps TRBD2 as D (5 bases). Germline CDR1 MNHEY, CDR2 SVGAGI. The length of the CDR3 is 15 residues. Trimming removed 6 bases at V and 7 bases at J, with 22 bases between. The CDR3 coding sequence is TGTGCCAGCAGCCAAACTGAGACCCGGACGGGGGAGCAGTACTTC. Amino acid sequence: CASSQTETRTGEQYF.

This rearrangement joins TRBV6-5 to TRBJ2-3, with 7 bases lining up with TRBD2. This CDR3 is 14 amino acids long. V dropped 4 bases and J dropped 2; count of bases not matched to a gene: 3. Germline CDR1 and CDR2: MNHEY and SVGAGI. This CDR3 reads CASSLTSPTDTQYF. Here the CDR3 DNA reads TGTGCCAGCAGTTTGACTAGCCCCACAGATACGCAGTATTTT.

The chain carries TRBV11-2 and TRBJ1-2; D ambiguous. Germline V lookup: CDR1 SGHAT, CDR2 FQNNGV. Trimming pared 0 bases from V and 6 bases from J, leaving 14 bases between. This CDR3 has 15 residues. The CDR3 reads CASSLDVSEENGYTF. CDR3 sequence (DNA): TGTGCCAGCAGCTTAGATGTTTCAGAGGAGAATGGCTACACCTTC.

For this clonotype: One end of the junction is discordant with germline, which a read error may explain. The genes are TRBV7-9 and TRBJ2-7, with a tentative D call TRBD1 (6 bases). Germline values: CDR1 SEHNR, CDR2 FQNEAQ (reference sequence). The CDR3 has 15 amino acids. The CDR3 DNA reads as TGTGCCAGCAGCCTAGCAGGGGCGGACACCTACGAGCAGTACTTC. This gives the protein CASSLAGADTYEQYF.

The CDR3 sequence: CASSQDPANSGANVLTF. The CDR3 DNA reads as TGTGCCAGCAGCCAAGATCCGGCTAACTCTGGGGCCAACGTCCTGACTTTC. The chain carries TRBV3-1 and TRBJ2-6; D call uncertain. V was clipped by 0 bases and J by 0 bases, with 9 bases between them. This CDR3 region has 17 residues. In germline, CDR1 is LGHDT, CDR2 YNNKEL (reference sequence).

V and J are TRBV7-2 and TRBJ2-7; 8 positions agree with TRBD1. Per germline, CDR1 SGHTA and CDR2 FQGNSA. The CDR3 runs to 16 residues. Trimming at V came to 2 bases and at J to 4 bases, leaving 10 bases not matched to a gene. CDR3 coding DNA: TGTGCCAGCAGCTTACAGGGGGCAGGGATCGGTTACGAGCAGTACTTC. Its translation is CASSLQGAGIGYEQYF.

This chain links TRBV4-1 with TRBJ2-1, with 10 bases matching TRBD2. Trimming took 0 bases from V and 8 from J; bases not matched to a gene: 7. This CDR3 is 16 amino acids long. Germline V lookup: CDR1 MGHRA, CDR2 YSYEKL. The CDR3 DNA is TGCGCCAGCAGCCAAGAAGGTAGCGGGGGGTCGGATGAGCAGTTCTTC. It is translated as CASSQEGSGGSDEQFF.

This chain links TRBV10-1 with TRBJ2-1, with TRBD1 matching over 11 bases. CDR1 and CDR2 (germline): WNHNN, SYGVQD (reference sequence). This CDR3 comprises 14 residues. V lost 4 bases and J lost 7; bases outside the gene matches: 3. The CDR3 spells CASSGTGGKNEQFF. As DNA, the CDR3 is TGCGCCAGCAGTGGGACAGGGGGCAAGAATGAGCAGTTCTTC.

J is TRBJ2-7 and V is TRBV7-9; no reliable D call. Between the trimmed V and J ends, which lost 1 base and 0 bases, there was a span of 10 bases. The CDR3 consists of 15 residues. Germline CDR1 and CDR2: SEHNR and FQNEAQ (reference sequence). CDR3 sequence reads: CASSLDNAPSYEQYF. The CDR3 DNA reads as TGTGCCAGCAGCTTAGACAACGCGCCCTCCTACGAGCAGTACTTC.

V usage is TRBV28 and J usage is TRBJ2-7, with D tentatively TRBD1 (7 bases). This CDR3 has 15 residues. CDR1 and CDR2 from the germline V gene are MDHEN and SYDVKM. Trimming shortened V by 6 bases and J by 7 bases, and 22 bases separated the two germline ends. CDR3 nucleotides: TGTGCCAGCAGGGTCTCGGGACAGTTAGGGGGGGAGCAGTACTTC. Encoded protein: CASRVSGQLGGEQYF.

The J gene is TRBJ2-7, the V gene TRBV30; D may be TRBD2 (6 bases). The J call may be in error: the DNA end matches TRBJ2-5 better. The germline gives CDR1 GTSNPN, CDR2 SVGIG (reference sequence). This CDR3 contains 13 residues. The CDR3 loop is CALIPGVEETQYF. The CDR3 DNA is TGTGCCTTGATACCGGGGGTGGAAGAGACCCAGTACTTC.

The rearrangement links TRBV7-9 to TRBJ1-1; D gene unclear. The V end was cut by 5 bases, the J end by 5 bases, with 12 bases between. Looked up from germline, CDR1 is SEHNR and CDR2 is FQNEAQ (reference sequence). The CDR3 consists of 13 residues. The CDR3 DNA sequence: TGTGCCAGCAGCCACAGTGGGAGGACTGAAGCTTTCTTT. Its translation is CASSHSGRTEAFF.

The rearrangement links TRBV29-1 to TRBJ2-7; TRBD2 is a possible D gene (5 bases). The V end lost 4 bases, the J end lost 2 bases, and 18 bases lay between the germline ends. Germline V gene data show CDR1 as SQVTM and CDR2 as ANQGSEA. The CDR3 totals 15 residues. The CDR3 DNA reads as TGCAGCGTTGTCGAGGGAGAGGTAAGAGCCTACGAGCAGTACTTC. Its protein is CSVVEGEVRAYEQYF.

This clonotype was counted between two and nine times. The chain is built from TRBV20-1 and TRBJ2-1; 9 nucleotides match TRBD2. This CDR3 region has 15 residues. The V segment lost 3 bases and the J segment 9 bases; nucleotides outside the gene matches: 12. The germline gives CDR1 DFQATT, CDR2 SNEGSKA (reference sequence). Written as DNA, the CDR3 is TGCAGTGCTAGCACTAGCGGGCCCCCTTTTTTTGAGCAGTTCTTC. As protein: CSASTSGPPFFEQFF.

The gene calls are TRBV28 and TRBJ1-4; TRBD1 might be the D (5 bases). CDR1 MDHEN and CDR2 SYDVKM come from the germline V gene. V was trimmed by 7 bases and J by 3 bases, leaving 15 bases between them. The CDR3 is 15 amino acids. CDR3 sequence (DNA): TGTGCCAGCACCCCCCGGGACGCGTCTAATGAAAAACTGTTTTTT. It yields the protein CASTPRDASNEKLFF.

This clonotype has more than one count but fewer than ten. The J gene is TRBJ2-2, the V gene TRBV29-1; D is uncertain. Per the germline V gene, CDR1 is SQVTM and CDR2 is ANQGSEA. V was cut by 1 base and J by 1 base, with 1 base left in between. The CDR3 sequence is 12 residues long. This CDR3 is CSVEGNTGELFF. The CDR3 DNA sequence: TGCAGCGTTGAAGGGAACACCGGGGAGCTGTTTTTT.

This clonotype was seen a handful of times. The genes are TRBV7-2 and TRBJ1-2, with D perhaps TRBD1 (5 bases). V was cut by 5 bases and J by 4 bases, with 20 bases left in between. The CDR3 consists of 16 residues. From germline, CDR1 is SGHTA and CDR2 FQGNSA. The CDR3 coding sequence is TGTGCCAGCAGCCCTAGGGCCCAAGGGACCTTCTATGGCTACACCTTC. Its protein product is CASSPRAQGTFYGYTF.

This clonotype was picked up one time. The chain carries TRBV5-6 and TRBJ2-1, with D unclear. The CDR3 contains 13 residues. CDR1 and CDR2 from the germline V gene are SGHDT and YYEEEE. The germline V and J ends were trimmed by 4 bases and 2 bases, with 7 bases remaining between them. Here the CDR3 DNA reads TGTGCCAGCAGCGTGGAACCCTACAATGAGCAGTTCTTC. Its translation: CASSVEPYNEQFF.

This chain links TRBV6-5 with TRBJ1-2; D call uncertain. Germline CDR1 MNHEY, CDR2 SVGAGI. CDR3 size: 13 residues. The CDR3 reads CATSESYPKGYTF. CDR3 coding DNA: TGTGCTACATCAGAAAGTTACCCCAAGGGCTACACCTTC.

A few counts support this clonotype. This sequence joins TRBV7-9 and TRBJ2-7; D remains unclear. CDR1 SEHNR and CDR2 FQNEAQ come from the germline V gene (reference sequence). This CDR3 region has 11 residues. V was cut by 6 bases and J by 3 bases, with 6 bases left in between. The CDR3 loop is CASRNNYEQYF. DNA of the CDR3: TGTGCCAGCAGGAACAACTACGAGCAGTACTTC.

The CDR3 protein is CASSLVAANTGELFF. CDR3 coding DNA: TGTGCCAGCAGCCTAGTAGCTGCGAACACCGGGGAGCTGTTTTTT. The chain employs TRBV7-8 and TRBJ2-2; D remains unclear. Per germline, CDR1 SGHVS and CDR2 FQNEAQ. V lost 5 bases to trimming and J lost 0 bases, with 10 bases between them. The CDR3 runs to 15 residues.

The J gene is TRBJ1-4, the V gene TRBV20-1, with D uncertain. Germline CDR1 and CDR2: DFQATT and SNEGSKA (reference sequence). The CDR3 consists of 12 residues. V dropped 3 bases and J dropped 8 bases, with 10 bases sitting between them. CDR3 DNA sequence: TGCAGTGCTAGCAGGAGGACCGAAAAACTGTTTTTT. This gives the protein CSASRRTEKLFF.

This rearrangement joins TRBV4-1 to TRBJ2-1; 10 nucleotides match TRBD2. V lost 4 bases and J lost 7; bases outside the gene matches: 10. This CDR3 region has 16 residues. Germline CDR1 and CDR2: MGHRA and YSYEKL. CDR3 protein: CASSPFGQREGNEQFF. The CDR3 bases are TGCGCCAGCAGCCCCTTTGGCCAGCGGGAGGGGAATGAGCAGTTCTTC.

CDR3 loop: CASRGQDVQPQHF. The CDR3 DNA reads TGTGCCAGCAGGGGACAGGATGTCCAGCCCCAGCATTTT. The chain joins TRBV2 to TRBJ1-5; 8 bases are a match to TRBD1. Trimming at V came to 6 bases and at J to 7 bases, leaving 5 bases not matched to a gene. Germline values: CDR1 SNHLY, CDR2 FYNNEI. This CDR3 is 13 amino acids long.

In the case of this clonotype: A read error may account for a junction end that differs from germline. This rearrangement joins TRBV5-1 to TRBJ2-7, with 10 bases aligning to TRBD2. The CDR3 runs 16 residues. Per germline, CDR1 SGHRS and CDR2 YFSETQ. The CDR3 is CANSSVTSGAHYEQYF. The CDR3 region has the DNA TGCGCCAACAGCTCAGTAACTAGCGGGGCACACTACGAGCAGTACTTC.

The rearrangement links TRBV20-1 to TRBJ1-2; D ambiguous. Trimming left V 3 bases short and J 8 bases short, with 19 bases between. Per the germline V gene, CDR1 is DFQATT and CDR2 is SNEGSKA (reference sequence). The CDR3 is made up of 14 amino acids. In DNA, the CDR3 is TGCAGTGCTAGGAGGAAAACCGGTTCTATCGGCTACACCTTC. Translation: CSARRKTGSIGYTF.

This clonotype turned up a few times. The chain has TRBV27 and TRBJ2-3; D possibly uses TRBD1 or TRBD2 (5 bases each). There are 15 residues in the CDR3. Trimming stripped 6 bases from V and 0 bases from J, with 13 bases between. Germline values: CDR1 MNHEY, CDR2 SMNVEV (reference sequence). This chain's CDR3 is CASSRGAGSTDTQYF. The CDR3 DNA is TGTGCCAGCAGCCGAGGGGCAGGTAGCACAGATACGCAGTATTTT.

This clonotype turned up a few times. The chain carries TRBV4-2 and TRBJ2-5, with D possibly matching TRBD1 (5 bases). The CDR3 extends over 14 amino acids. V shed 1 base and J shed 5 bases, with 11 bases lying between them. Germline V gene lookup returns CDR1 LGHNA and CDR2 YNFKEQ. DNA for the CDR3: TGTGCCAGCAGCCAAGGACAGTACCTGGAGACCCAGTACTTC. This codes for CASSQGQYLETQYF.